These T cell receptor beta chains were read from a single sample in a study of T cell responses to AZD1222 COVID-19 vaccine. This table comes from immunoSEQ multiplex PCR, and its TCRdb copy is limited to in-frame clones, with some not included. The sample contains approximately 170,000 clones, around nine tenths of which appear only once. The starting material was peripheral blood, obtained on day 0 of AZD1222 vaccination. Receptors originate from an adult in good health. The CDR3 runs from the conserved cysteine through the conserved F or W. The D gene is left open where the match is weak. Clone size is given for some rows only: seen once, a few or many times, or a class if the clone is expanded.

d_call,clone_size,v_call,j_call,cdr3_nt,cdr3_aa
TRBD1,-,TRBV11-1,TRBJ1-2,TGTGCCAGCAGCCCCAGACAGGGTTCCTATGGCTACACCTTC,CASSPRQGSYGYTF
-,once,TRBV9,TRBJ2-3,TGTGCCAGCAGCGTAGTTAAGGAGGGTACAGATACGCAGTATTTT,CASSVVKEGTDTQYF
TRBD1,-,TRBV29-1,TRBJ1-1,TGCAGCGTTGAAATAGGGGGCCGACTGAACACTGAAGCTTTCTTT,CSVEIGGRLNTEAFF
TRBD2,-,TRBV2,TRBJ2-5,TGTGCCAGCAGTGAAGCGGACCCTCTAGCGGGGGGCTCAGAGACCCAGTACTTC,CASSEADPLAGGSETQYF
TRBD1,once,TRBV6-5,TRBJ1-2,TGTGCCAGCAGTTACTCTGGGACAGGGGGAGGCTACACCTTC,CASSYSGTGGGYTF
-,once,TRBV12-1,TRBJ2-1,TGTGCCAGGTGTTTGTCCTACAATGAGCAGTTCTTC,CARCLSYNEQFF
-,-,TRBV19,TRBJ1-5,TGTGCCAGTAAACAGTATAGCAATCAGCCCCAGCATTTT,CASKQYSNQPQHF
-,few,TRBV6-5,TRBJ1-1,TGTGCCAGCAGTTACTCGGGGCAGGGACACACTGAAGCTTTCTTT,CASSYSGQGHTEAFF
-,-,TRBV27,TRBJ2-5,TGTGCCAGCAGTTACACGAGTCAAGAGACCCAGTACTTC,CASSYTSQETQYF
-,-,TRBV11-2,TRBJ1-5,TGTGCCAGCAGCTTAGCCGATAGCAATCAGCCCCAGCATTTT,CASSLADSNQPQHF
-,-,TRBV28,TRBJ2-6,TGTGCCAGCAGTTCCGGAGGGACTGGGGCCAACGTCCTGACTTTC,CASSSGGTGANVLTF
-,few,TRBV7-9,TRBJ2-7,TGTGCCAGCAGCCCGGCGGAGAACTCCTACGAGCAGTACTTC,CASSPAENSYEQYF
-,-,TRBV5-1,TRBJ1-4,TGCGCCAGCAGATATGGGGGGTCTAATGAAAAACTGTTTTTT,CASRYGGSNEKLFF
TRBD2,-,TRBV19,TRBJ2-7,TGTGCCAGTAGTATAGCGGGAGGGATATCCTACGAGCAGTACTTC,CASSIAGGISYEQYF
TRBD2,-,TRBV11-3,TRBJ2-3,TGTGCCAGCAGCTTAGGGCTAGCGGGGGACAACACAGATACGCAGTATTTT,CASSLGLAGDNTDTQYF
-,-,TRBV2,TRBJ2-1,TGTGCCAGCAGTTCGGGGATCTCCTACAATGAGCAGTTCTTC,CASSSGISYNEQFF
-,-,TRBV3-1/TRBV3-2,TRBJ2-7,TGTGCCACCGCAGGACTGGGACACTCCTACGAGCAGTACTTC,CATAGLGHSYEQYF
TRBD1,-,TRBV7-3,TRBJ1-5,TGTGCCAGCAGCTTCACAGGGGGCGCGTTCCGCAATCAGCCCCAGCATTTT,CASSFTGGAFRNQPQHF
-,-,TRBV23-1,TRBJ1-6,TGCGCCAGCAGTCAAATTGTTGAGGCAGGAAACAGCTCCTATAATTCACCCCTCCACTTT,CASSQIVEAGNSSYNSPLHF
TRBD1,-,TRBV4-2,TRBJ2-7,TGTGCCAGCAGCCAAGTGGGACAGGGGGCGGTGGGGCAGTACTTC,CASSQVGQGAVGQYF
-,-,TRBV4-2,TRBJ1-1,TGTGCCAGCAGCCAAGACCCCGGTCCCGGAGCTGAAGCTTTCTTT,CASSQDPGPGAEAFF
-,-,TRBV2,TRBJ1-5,TGTGCCAGCAGTGAGGAAGGGACTAACAATCAGCCCCAGCATTTT,CASSEEGTNNQPQHF
-,-,TRBV6-5,TRBJ1-6,TGTGCCAGTCACGTTTGGAACTCACCCCTCCACTTT,CASHVWNSPLHF
-,-,TRBV15,TRBJ1-1,TGTGCCACCAGCAGTAACCGAGGGCACACTGAAGCTTTCTTT,CATSSNRGHTEAFF
-,-,TRBV15,TRBJ1-1,TGTGCCACCAGCAGAGATGCACTGGAGAACACTGAAGCTTTCTTT,CATSRDALENTEAFF
TRBD1,-,TRBV6-5,TRBJ2-5,TGTGCCAGCAAGGGAGCCGGGACAGGGCAAGAGACCCAGTACTTC,CASKGAGTGQETQYF
TRBD2,-,TRBV10-2,TRBJ2-3,TGCGCCAGCAGTACGACTAGCGAGACACTGGGGGGGACAGATACGCAGTATTTT,CASSTTSETLGGTDTQYF
TRBD2,-,TRBV7-3,TRBJ2-1,TGTGCCAGCAGCACGGGAGGCTCTACGAATGAGCAGTTCTTC,CASSTGGSTNEQFF
TRBD2,-,TRBV9,TRBJ2-7,TGTGCCAGCAGCGAGACCCCCGGGGTACCGGGGGGTTACGAGCAGTACTTC,CASSETPGVPGGYEQYF